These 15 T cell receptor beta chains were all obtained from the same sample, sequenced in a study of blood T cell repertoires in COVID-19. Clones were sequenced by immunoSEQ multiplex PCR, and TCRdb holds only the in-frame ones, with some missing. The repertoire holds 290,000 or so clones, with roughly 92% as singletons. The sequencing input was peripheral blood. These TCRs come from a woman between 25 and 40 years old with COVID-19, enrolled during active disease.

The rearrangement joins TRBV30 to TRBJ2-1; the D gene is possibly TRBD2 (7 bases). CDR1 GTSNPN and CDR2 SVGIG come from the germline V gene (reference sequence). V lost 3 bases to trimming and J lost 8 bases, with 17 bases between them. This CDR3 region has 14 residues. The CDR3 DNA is TGTGCCTGGAGAGGTGGGGGGGGCGTCGATGAGCAGTTCTTC. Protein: CAWRGGGGVDEQFF.

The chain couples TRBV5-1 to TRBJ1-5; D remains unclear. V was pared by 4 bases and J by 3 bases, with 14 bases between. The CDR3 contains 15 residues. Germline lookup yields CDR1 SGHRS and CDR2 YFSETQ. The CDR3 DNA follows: TGCGCCAGCAGCCCGGGGTCGGCTATCAATCAGCCCCAGCATTTT. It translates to CASSPGSAINQPQHF.

CDR3 nucleotides: TGTGCCAGCGAAATACAGAGCTCCTACAATGAGCAGTTCTTC. Amino acids: CASEIQSSYNEQFF. The chain joins TRBV6-5 to TRBJ2-1, with D unresolved. Trimming removed 8 bases from V and 0 bases from J, with 11 bases in between. Germline values: CDR1 MNHEY, CDR2 SVGAGI. The CDR3 extends over 14 amino acids.

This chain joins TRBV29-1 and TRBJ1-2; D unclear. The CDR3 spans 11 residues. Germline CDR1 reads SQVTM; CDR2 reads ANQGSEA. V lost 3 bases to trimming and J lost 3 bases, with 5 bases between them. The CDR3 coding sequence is TGCAGCGTTGAGCAGTACTATGGCTACACCTTC. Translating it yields CSVEQYYGYTF.

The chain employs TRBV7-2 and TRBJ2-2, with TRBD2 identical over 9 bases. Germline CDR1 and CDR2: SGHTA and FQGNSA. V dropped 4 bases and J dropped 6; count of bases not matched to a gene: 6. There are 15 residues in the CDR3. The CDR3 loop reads CASSSLAGSSGELFF. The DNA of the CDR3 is TGTGCCAGCAGCTCACTAGCGGGTTCGTCCGGGGAGCTGTTTTTT.

DNA of the CDR3: TGTGCCAGCAGTTATACAGGGTCAGGCACTGAAGCTTTCTTT. Translated: CASSYTGSGTEAFF. This chain uses TRBV27 with TRBJ1-1, with TRBD1 as a possible D gene (6 bases). V dropped 4 bases and J dropped 4 bases, with 13 bases sitting between them. CDR1 and CDR2 from the germline V gene are MNHEY and SMNVEV (reference sequence). This CDR3 region has 14 residues.

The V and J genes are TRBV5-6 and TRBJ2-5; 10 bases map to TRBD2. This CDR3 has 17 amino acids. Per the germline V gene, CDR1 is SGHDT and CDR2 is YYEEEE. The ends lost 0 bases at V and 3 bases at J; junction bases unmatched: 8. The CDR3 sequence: CASSLEVAGGLKETQYF. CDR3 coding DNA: TGTGCCAGCAGCTTGGAGGTAGCGGGGGGACTCAAAGAGACCCAGTACTTC. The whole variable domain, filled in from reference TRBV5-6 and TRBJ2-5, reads DAGVTQSPTHLIKTRGQQVTLRCSPKSGHDTVSWYQQALGQGPQFIFQYYEEEERQRGNFPDRFSGHQFPNYSSELNVNALLLGDSALYLCASSLEVAGGLKETQYFGPGTRLLVL.

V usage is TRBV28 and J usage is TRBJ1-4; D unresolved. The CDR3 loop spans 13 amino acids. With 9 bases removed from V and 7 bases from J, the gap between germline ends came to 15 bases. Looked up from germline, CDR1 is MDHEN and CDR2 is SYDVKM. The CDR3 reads CASSIVGGEKLFF. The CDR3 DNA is TGTGCCAGTTCCATAGTGGGAGGTGAAAAACTGTTTTTT.

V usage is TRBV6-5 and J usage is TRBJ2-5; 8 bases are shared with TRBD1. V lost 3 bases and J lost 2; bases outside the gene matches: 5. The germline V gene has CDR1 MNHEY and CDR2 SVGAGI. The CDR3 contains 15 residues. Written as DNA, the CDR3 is TGTGCCAGCAGTTATTCGGACAGGGCGCAAGAGACCCAGTACTTC. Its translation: CASSYSDRAQETQYF.

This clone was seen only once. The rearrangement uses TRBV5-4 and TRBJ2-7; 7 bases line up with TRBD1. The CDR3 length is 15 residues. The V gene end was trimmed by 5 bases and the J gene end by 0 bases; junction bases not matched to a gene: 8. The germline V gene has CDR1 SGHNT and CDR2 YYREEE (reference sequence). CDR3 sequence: CASRAGTVSSYEQYF. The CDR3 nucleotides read TGTGCCAGCAGGGCCGGGACAGTAAGCTCCTACGAGCAGTACTTC.

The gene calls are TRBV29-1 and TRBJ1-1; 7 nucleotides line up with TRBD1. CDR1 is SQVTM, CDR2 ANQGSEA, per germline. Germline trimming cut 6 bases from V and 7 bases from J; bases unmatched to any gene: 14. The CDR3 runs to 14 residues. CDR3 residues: CSVHSQGGQNEAFF. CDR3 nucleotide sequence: TGCAGCGTCCACTCTCAGGGGGGACAGAATGAAGCTTTCTTT.

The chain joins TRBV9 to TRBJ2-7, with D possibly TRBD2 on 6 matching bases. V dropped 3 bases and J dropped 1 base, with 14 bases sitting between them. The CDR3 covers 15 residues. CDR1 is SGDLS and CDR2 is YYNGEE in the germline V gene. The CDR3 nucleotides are TGTGCCAGCAGCGCCTTAGCGGAACCTTCCTACGAGCAGTACTTC. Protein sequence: CASSALAEPSYEQYF.

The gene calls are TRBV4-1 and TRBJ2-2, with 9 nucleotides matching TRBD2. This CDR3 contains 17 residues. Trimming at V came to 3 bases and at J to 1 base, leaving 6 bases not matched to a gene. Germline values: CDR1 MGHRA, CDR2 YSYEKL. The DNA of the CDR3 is TGCGCCAGCAGCCATACTAAGCGGGAGGTGAACACCGGGGAGCTGTTTTTT. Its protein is CASSHTKREVNTGELFF.

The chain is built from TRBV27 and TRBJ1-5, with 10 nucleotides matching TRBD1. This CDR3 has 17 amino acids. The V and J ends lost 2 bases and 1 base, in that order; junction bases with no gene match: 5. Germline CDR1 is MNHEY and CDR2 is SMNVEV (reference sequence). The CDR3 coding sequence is TGTGCCAGCAGTTTAGGGACAGGGGTTATCAGCAATCAGCCCCAGCATTTT. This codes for CASSLGTGVISNQPQHF.

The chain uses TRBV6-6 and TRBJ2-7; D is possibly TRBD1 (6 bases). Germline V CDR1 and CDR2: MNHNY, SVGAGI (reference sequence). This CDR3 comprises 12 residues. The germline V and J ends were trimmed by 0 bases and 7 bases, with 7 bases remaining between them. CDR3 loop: CASSYSTGEQYF. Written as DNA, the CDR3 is TGTGCCAGCAGTTACTCGACAGGAGAGCAGTACTTC.